This TCR beta chain was found in a study of identical twins. Unique molecular identifiers were in the cDNA, with template-switch universal primer binding. In TCRdb, the 5' RACE reads were re-called with MiXCR into one record per CDR3 protein. The data contain approximately 600,000 distinct CDR3 sequences, under 8.5% of them singletons. Germline V lookup: CDR1 MDHEN, CDR2 SYDVKM. This CDR3 comprises 15 residues. Trimming took 9 bases from V and 1 from J; bases not matched to a gene: 8. The data also belong to a second study, concerning yellow fever vaccine responses in identical twins. In that study: Twins reportedly had a vaccine T cell response that seemed partly convergent, partly personalized.

This chain connects TRBV28 to TRBJ2-3, with TRBD2 matching 9 bases. What was sequenced was PBMCs. This TCR was recovered from a young woman in good health. Here the CDR3 DNA reads TGTGCCAGTTTAGGAGCGGGGGGAGGCACAGATACGCAGTATTTT. It yields the protein CASLGAGGGTDTQYF.